These T cell receptor beta chains were read from a single sample in a study of early T cells in non-severe SARS-CoV-2 infection. One entry per CDR3 protein results from TCRdb running MiXCR on the 5' RACE reads. The sample carries about 45,000 distinct CDR3 sequences, roughly an eighth recorded once. What was sequenced was whole blood. These TCRs come from an adult who was a healthcare worker with PCR-confirmed SARS-CoV-2 infection or an uninfected control (not recorded which). The CDR3 runs from the conserved cysteine through the conserved F or W. Each record gives: V gene, clone size, D gene, J gene, CDR3 protein, CDR3 DNA. The D gene is left open where the match is weak. A clone size is listed for some rows: how often the clone was seen (once, few, many), or a class if it is expanded.

>TRBV4-1|few|-|TRBJ2-7
CASSEPVGPYEQYF
TGCGCCAGCAGCGAGCCCGTCGGGCCCTACGAGCAGTACTTC
>TRBV6-5|-|TRBD1|TRBJ1-2
CASSPGQGRGYTF
TGTGCCAGCAGTCCCGGACAGGGCAGGGGCTACACCTTC
>TRBV7-2|many|TRBD2|TRBJ2-7
CASSTTSGRIHEQYF
TGTGCCAGCAGCACTACTAGCGGGAGAATCCACGAGCAGTACTTC
>TRBV20-1|few|-|TRBJ2-3
CSARPTDTQYF
TGCAGTGCCCGACCCACAGATACGCAGTATTTT
>TRBV7-2|many|-|TRBJ2-2
CASSRYSGELFF
TGTGCCAGCAGCCGTTACTCCGGGGAGCTGTTTTTT
>TRBV10-3|many|TRBD2|TRBJ2-2
CAIRGLAGVRAGELFF
TGTGCCATCAGGGGACTAGCGGGGGTCCGAGCCGGGGAGCTGTTTTTT
>TRBV6-2/TRBV6-3|-|-|TRBJ1-1
CASSYGVRQEAFF
TGTGCCAGCAGTTACGGAGTCCGACAGGAAGCTTTCTTT
>TRBV20-1|many|-|TRBJ2-7
CSAQKRTVPVAEQYF
TGCAGTGCTCAAAAGAGGACAGTCCCTGTCGCCGAGCAGTACTTC
>TRBV18|-|-|TRBJ1-1
CASSPGGMGEAFF
TGTGCCAGCTCACCCGGGGGAATGGGTGAAGCTTTCTTT
>TRBV6-2/TRBV6-3|many|-|TRBJ1-1
CASSYSARGTEAFF
TGTGCCAGCAGTTACTCGGCCAGGGGCACTGAAGCTTTCTTT
>TRBV5-4|-|-|TRBJ2-7
CASSLEGIDEQYF
TGTGCCAGCAGCTTGGAGGGGATCGACGAGCAGTACTTC
>TRBV29-1|many|TRBD1|TRBJ2-2
CSVEDAGGWTNTGELFF
TGCAGCGTTGAAGACGCAGGGGGCTGGACGAACACCGGGGAGCTGTTTTTT
>TRBV2|many|-|TRBJ1-1
CASRGLLVNTEAFF
TGTGCCAGCAGGGGGCTCTTAGTGAACACTGAAGCTTTCTTT
>TRBV29-1|few|TRBD2|TRBJ2-7
CSVVGLTGGEQYF
TGCAGCGTTGTTGGACTTACGGGGGGCGAGCAGTACTTC
>TRBV7-2|-|-|TRBJ2-1
CASSIINEQFF
TGTGCCAGCAGCATTATAAATGAGCAGTTCTTC
>TRBV7-2|-|-|TRBJ2-5
CASSRPDMVGGETQYF
TGTGCCAGCAGCCGCCCCGACATGGTGGGGGGAGAGACCCAGTACTTC
>TRBV5-1|few|TRBD2|TRBJ2-5
CASSSRTSGGQETQYF
TGCGCCAGCAGCTCAAGGACTAGCGGGGGCCAAGAGACCCAGTACTTC
>TRBV5-8|few|-|TRBJ1-2
CASSLEPTAGGYTF
TGTGCCAGCAGCTTGGAACCAACCGCGGGGGGCTACACCTTC
>TRBV6-6|few|TRBD1|TRBJ1-1
CASSFPGGNTEAFF
TGTGCCAGCAGTTTCCCAGGGGGGAACACTGAAGCTTTCTTT
>TRBV2|-|-|TRBJ2-4
CASSEAPSRGYF
TGTGCCAGCAGTGAAGCCCCCTCCCGCGGGTACTTC
>TRBV25-1|-|-|TRBJ1-1
CASSVPRGNTEAFF
TGTGCCAGCAGTGTACCCAGGGGGAACACTGAAGCTTTCTTT
>TRBV20-1|many|-|TRBJ1-2
CSAPRPPYGYTF
TGCAGTGCTCCCCGACCCCCCTATGGCTACACCTTC
>TRBV19|-|TRBD2|TRBJ2-5
CATSGLAGGFKETQYF
TGTGCCACTTCGGGACTAGCGGGGGGCTTCAAAGAGACCCAGTACTTC
>TRBV5-6|many|-|TRBJ1-2
CASSLAPPTPHGYTF
TGTGCCAGCAGCTTGGCCCCTCCAACCCCCCATGGCTACACCTTC
>TRBV4-3|-|-|TRBJ1-1
CASSQDPAGTYAEAFF
TGCGCCAGCAGCCAAGATCCCGCTGGGACTTATGCTGAAGCTTTCTTT
>TRBV4-1|-|TRBD1|TRBJ2-1
CASSHDYRTGSGDEQFF
TGCGCCAGCAGCCACGACTATCGGACAGGATCGGGCGATGAGCAGTTCTTC
>TRBV2|few|-|TRBJ2-2
CASSDFGTGELFF
TGTGCCAGCAGCGACTTTGGCACCGGGGAGCTGTTTTTT
>TRBV7-2|-|-|TRBJ1-1
CASSLAYGAWGEAFF
TGTGCCAGCAGCTTAGCATACGGGGCCTGGGGTGAAGCTTTCTTT
>TRBV28|few|-|TRBJ1-1
CASSWGARTEAFF
TGTGCCAGCAGTTGGGGGGCACGAACTGAAGCTTTCTTT
>TRBV28|many|TRBD1|TRBJ2-1
CASSAGTESSDEQFF
TGTGCCAGCAGTGCCGGGACAGAGAGTTCCGATGAGCAGTTCTTC
>TRBV6-2/TRBV6-3|many|TRBD2|TRBJ2-5
CASSYPGLAGAQTQYF
TGTGCCAGCAGTTACCCGGGACTAGCGGGAGCCCAGACCCAGTACTTC
>TRBV20-1|-|-|TRBJ2-5
CSARDKDVETQYF
TGCAGTGCTAGGGACAAAGATGTTGAGACCCAGTACTTC
>TRBV5-4|few|-|TRBJ1-4
CASSKGPGLGKLFF
TGTGCCAGCAGCAAGGGACCTGGACTTGGAAAACTGTTTTTT
>TRBV7-9|once|-|TRBJ2-7
CASSISKTYEQYF
TGTGCCAGCAGCATCTCCAAAACCTACGAGCAGTACTTC
>TRBV3-1|-|-|TRBJ1-4
CASSQGSGAGEKLFF
TGTGCCAGCAGCCAAGGGTCGGGGGCTGGTGAAAAACTGTTTTTT
>TRBV19|many|-|TRBJ1-5
CASSLGTEQPQHF
TGTGCCAGTAGTCTGGGGACGGAACAGCCCCAGCATTTT
>TRBV5-1|many|TRBD1|TRBJ2-5
CASSPWTGGRSQETQYF
TGCGCCAGCAGCCCCTGGACAGGGGGTCGGTCACAAGAGACCCAGTACTTC